The subject of this entry is one T cell receptor (beta chain). Its antigen remains unidentified. The data derive from a study of shared clonotypes between healthy human individuals. As for the study in general: Three CD4 naive, three CD4 memory, two CD8 naive and one CD8 memory plate were used per donor.

Study results and caveats: Generation probabilities of non-shared clonotypes were lower (relative to those shared by all four donors).

CD45RO-negative, CCR7-positively selected cells formed the naive CD8 fraction, excluding terminally differentiated effector memory CD45RA+ cells. The donors, all of them Caucasian adults, lived in Nashville, Tennessee. The repertoire was sequenced with immunoSEQ multiplex PCR; TCRdb's copy has only in-frame clones and lacks some. This sample yields around 620,000 clones, of which 85% to 95% are seen a single time; over 0.09% belongs to the top ten. CDR3 size: 18 residues. V was clipped by 2 bases and J by 9 bases, with 25 bases between them. CDR1 and CDR2 from the germline V gene are MNHEY and SMNVEV (reference sequence).

The chain links TRBV27 to TRBJ1-4; D is perhaps TRBD1 (6 bases). The receptor was derived from a woman aged 25-40 years in good health. The sequenced sample was naive CD8+ T cells sorted from blood. The CDR3 region is CASSLGVGETGGTQKLFF. The CDR3 DNA follows: TGTGCCAGCAGTTTAGGTGTGGGCGAGACAGGTGGGACGCAAAAACTGTTTTTT. Variable domain in full (rest from reference TRBV27 and TRBJ1-4): EAQVTQNPRYLITVTGKKLTVTCSQNMNHEYMSWYRQDPGLGLRQIYYSMNVEVTDKGDVPEGYKVSRKEKRNFPLILESPSPNQTSLYFCASSLGVGETGGTQKLFFGSGTQLSVL.